The 29 T cell receptor beta chains below all came from one sample that was sequenced in a study of T-cell memory formation after mild COVID-19. Via MiXCR, TCRdb re-called the 5' RACE reads, giving one row per CDR3 protein. The table records 50,000 to 60,000 distinct CDR3 sequences, roughly 25% of them present only once. The sample comprised PBMCs or a T cell subset sorted from them (not recorded which). The receptors were gathered from a man younger than 35 who had mild COVID-19 (a few samples of this study predate the infection). Cell type and time point are not known.

V usage is TRBV7-3 and J usage is TRBJ2-5, with D unclear. There are 14 residues in the CDR3. Trimming left V 5 bases short and J 5 bases short, with 15 bases between. Germline lookup yields CDR1 SGHTA and CDR2 FQGTGA. CDR3 coding DNA: TGTGCCAGCAGCCCGGACGGAAGTTGGGAGACCCAGTACTTC. Residues: CASSPDGSWETQYF.

The chain uses TRBV13 and TRBJ2-7; maybe TRBD2 (6 bases). Germline assignment: CDR1 PRHDT and CDR2 FYEKMQ (reference sequence). V was shortened by 6 bases and J by 0 bases, with 12 bases between the two germline ends. This CDR3 region has 14 residues. The CDR3 sequence: CASRPRGSSYEQYF. The CDR3 nucleotides are TGTGCCAGCAGGCCACGGGGGAGCTCCTACGAGCAGTACTTC.

A few counts support this clonotype. The chain joins TRBV12-3 or TRBV12-4 to TRBJ2-2; D is undetermined. Trimming took off 3 bases at V and 0 bases at J, with 8 bases between the two ends. The CDR3 sequence is 15 residues long. The CDR3 DNA sequence: TGTGCCAGCAGTTTTTCTGTCGCGAACACCGGGGAGCTGTTTTTT. The encoded protein is CASSFSVANTGELFF.

This clonotype was found a few times. The V gene is TRBV11-3, the J gene TRBJ2-2; D is ambiguous. Per the germline V gene, CDR1 is SGHNT and CDR2 is YENEEA. This CDR3 is 15 amino acids long. Trimming shortened V by 5 bases and J by 8 bases, and 18 bases separated the two germline ends. The CDR3: CASSPVPVSGGELFF. In DNA, the CDR3 is TGTGCCAGCAGCCCGGTGCCTGTTTCGGGTGGGGAGCTGTTTTTT.

The rearrangement links TRBV11-2 to TRBJ2-3; D gene unclear. Trimming cost V 1 base and J 2 bases, with 10 bases left between them. The CDR3 contains 15 residues. Germline CDR1 SGHAT, CDR2 FQNNGV. Here the CDR3 reads CASSLGSRTTDTQYF. The DNA of the CDR3 is TGTGCCAGCAGCTTAGGCTCAAGAACCACAGATACGCAGTATTTT.

This clonotype was detected ten times or more. This chain links TRBV12-3 or TRBV12-4 with TRBJ2-7; 8 positions match TRBD1. V trimming: 5 bases; J trimming: 2 bases; junction bases outside the gene matches: 5. The CDR3 totals 14 residues. The CDR3: CASSKGQGAYEQYV. The CDR3 nucleotides are TGTGCCAGCAGTAAAGGACAGGGCGCCTACGAGCAGTACGTC.

This chain connects TRBV5-1 to TRBJ2-1; perhaps TRBD2 as D (5 bases). The CDR3 loop spans 16 amino acids. With 0 bases removed from V and 0 bases from J, the gap between germline ends came to 10 bases. Germline CDR1 is SGHRS and CDR2 is YFSETQ. In nucleotides, the CDR3 is TGCGCCAGCAGCTTGGATCGAGGGAGCTCCTACAATGAGCAGTTCTTC. It codes for CASSLDRGSSYNEQFF.

This chain connects TRBV20-1 to TRBJ1-3; possible D gene TRBD1, 5 bases. Germline V gives CDR1 DFQATT, CDR2 SNEGSKA (reference sequence). Trimming left V 6 bases short and J 4 bases short, with 16 bases between. The CDR3 consists of 14 residues. For the CDR3, the DNA is TGCAGTGCCCCGAGCAGGGCAGAAGGAAACACCATATATTTT. It yields the protein CSAPSRAEGNTIYF.

The J gene is TRBJ1-2, the V gene TRBV6-5, with 7 bases aligning to TRBD1. The V gene end was trimmed by 5 bases and the J gene end by 4 bases; junction bases not matched to a gene: 13. CDR3 length: 16 amino acids. CDR1 and CDR2 from the germline V gene are MNHEY and SVGAGI. The CDR3 is CASSNRRAGGLYGYTF. For the CDR3, the DNA is TGTGCCAGCAGTAATCGTCGGGCAGGGGGACTCTATGGCTACACCTTC.

This clonotype was picked up a small number of times. This sequence joins TRBV29-1 and TRBJ2-5; a possible D gene is TRBD2 (6 bases). V was trimmed by 7 bases and J by 9 bases, leaving 15 bases between them. Germline lookup yields CDR1 SQVTM and CDR2 ANQGSEA. The CDR3 is made up of 11 amino acids. The CDR3 region has the DNA TGCAGCGCGTTTGGGACTGAGGCCCAGTACTTC. It is translated as CSAFGTEAQYF.

The CDR3 coding sequence is TGCGCCAGCAGCCAAGATCTGAAAGGTTCCGGGGCCAACGTCCTGACTTTC. It yields the protein CASSQDLKGSGANVLTF. V gene TRBV4-3 combines with J gene TRBJ2-6; D is ambiguous. The CDR3 covers 17 residues. CDR1 is LGHNA and CDR2 is YSLEER in the germline V gene. Trimming cost V 0 bases and J 4 bases, with 13 bases left between them.

This clonotype was seen more than once but under ten times. J is TRBJ1-5 and V is TRBV4-1; D gene ambiguous. The germline V and J ends were trimmed by 4 bases and 0 bases, with 7 bases remaining between them. The CDR3 length is 14 residues. The germline V gene encodes CDR1 MGHRA and CDR2 YSYEKL. The CDR3 reads CASSPEISNQPQHF. The DNA of the CDR3 is TGCGCCAGCAGCCCGGAGATTAGCAATCAGCCCCAGCATTTT.

The chain links TRBV12-5 to TRBJ2-3, with a weak D call TRBD2 (6 bases). The CDR3 is 14 amino acids. In germline, CDR1 is LGHNT, CDR2 FRNRAP. V dropped 4 bases and J dropped 7 bases, with 15 bases sitting between them. This CDR3 is CASGSLALRYTQYF. CDR3 bases: TGTGCTAGTGGTTCACTAGCCCTTAGGTATACGCAGTATTTT.

The rearrangement uses TRBV20-1 and TRBJ1-2, with D hard to call. This CDR3 is built from 9 residues. Germline V lookup: CDR1 DFQATT, CDR2 SNEGSKA (reference sequence). V was pared by 3 bases and J by 8 bases, with 4 bases between. CDR3 sequence: CSASNGYTF. CDR3 DNA sequence: TGCAGTGCTAGTAACGGCTACACCTTC.

Only a few counts were recorded for this clonotype. V gene TRBV23-1 combines with J gene TRBJ2-5; 9 nucleotides line up with TRBD1. TRBV23-1 is known as an ORF, though its function is uncertain. V shed 2 bases and J 5 bases; nucleotides not matched to a gene: 12. CDR3 length equals 17 residues. CDR3 in amino acids: CASSQRYRGRLRETQYF. Here the CDR3 DNA reads TGCGCCAGCAGTCAACGCTACAGGGGGCGGTTGAGGGAGACCCAGTACTTC.

This chain uses TRBV4-1 with TRBJ1-1; D is unclear. The CDR3 is 15 residues long. Per the germline V gene, CDR1 is MGHRA and CDR2 is YSYEKL. V was trimmed by 4 bases and J by 1 base, leaving 13 bases between them. The CDR3 here is CASSPREAANTEAFF. The CDR3, as DNA: TGCGCCAGCAGCCCCAGAGAGGCAGCGAACACTGAAGCTTTCTTT.

This clonotype showed up just a few times. This rearrangement joins TRBV2 to TRBJ2-1, with 7 positions matching TRBD1. Trimming took 8 bases from V and 6 from J; bases not matched to a gene: 10. The CDR3 spans 14 residues. CDR1 and CDR2 (germline): SNHLY, FYNNEI. CDR3 bases: TGTGCCAGCCCTCGGTTGACAGGGTTCAATGAGCAGTTCTTC. It specifies CASPRLTGFNEQFF.

This clonotype was detected a few times. The chain couples TRBV19 to TRBJ2-3; no clear D. With 7 bases removed from V and 0 bases from J, the gap between germline ends came to 11 bases. Looked up from germline, CDR1 is LNHDA and CDR2 is SQIVND (reference sequence). This CDR3 comprises 14 residues. The CDR3 bases are TGTGCCAGTACCAGGACCACTAGCACAGATACGCAGTATTTT. It is translated as CASTRTTSTDTQYF.

This chain joins TRBV7-2 and TRBJ2-1; the D gene could be TRBD1 or TRBD2 (5 bases each). This CDR3 comprises 15 residues. V was shortened by 2 bases and J by 7 bases, with 15 bases between the two germline ends. Germline assignment: CDR1 SGHTA and CDR2 FQGNSA. In DNA form, the CDR3 reads TGTGCCAGCAGCTTATCGGGGCGGCAGAGTAATGAGCAGTTCTTC. This encodes CASSLSGRQSNEQFF.

The rearrangement joins TRBV4-1 to TRBJ2-7, with D maybe TRBD2 (7 bases). The CDR3 is made up of 13 amino acids. CDR1 is MGHRA and CDR2 is YSYEKL in the germline V gene. Trimming took off 8 bases at V and 3 bases at J, with 14 bases between the two ends. CDR3 sequence: CASGKGGDYEQYF. CDR3 nucleotides: TGCGCCAGCGGCAAGGGGGGGGACTACGAGCAGTACTTC.

CDR3 DNA: TGTGCCAGCAGCGCAACCGGGACAGCCTACGAGCAGTACTTC. This sequence encodes CASSATGTAYEQYF. V gene TRBV7-2 combines with J gene TRBJ2-7, with 7 bases matching TRBD1. The CDR3 runs to 14 residues. Germline V gene sequence: CDR1 SGHTA, CDR2 FQGNSA. The V segment lost 5 bases and the J segment 2 bases; nucleotides outside the gene matches: 6.

The chain recombines TRBV4-2 with TRBJ1-6; TRBD1 matches 8 bases. Germline assignment: CDR1 LGHNA and CDR2 YNFKEQ. This CDR3 has 17 residues. With 3 bases clipped from V and 7 bases from J, the junction kept 11 bases outside the gene matches. The CDR3 sequence is CASSHHAQDRANSPLHF. In nucleotides, the CDR3 is TGTGCCAGCAGCCACCACGCACAGGACAGGGCCAATTCACCCCTCCACTTT.

The V gene is TRBV7-6, the J gene TRBJ2-3; D might be TRBD2 (5 bases). V lost 2 bases and J lost 4, with 13 bases in between. CDR1 and CDR2 from the germline V gene are SGHVS and FNYEAQ. This CDR3 spans 15 amino acids. The CDR3 nucleotides read TGTGCCAGCAGCTTACGACTACCCCCTGCAGATACGCAGTATTTT. Its protein product is CASSLRLPPADTQYF.

The table lists this clonotype with a few counts. J is TRBJ2-2 and V is TRBV9, with D uncertain. Trimming removed 0 bases from V and 1 base from J, with 16 bases in between. The CDR3 loop spans 18 amino acids. CDR1 and CDR2 from the germline V gene are SGDLS and YYNGEE. For the CDR3, the DNA is TGTGCCAGCAGCGTAGCTCGCACGCTCCGACTGAACACCGGGGAGCTGTTTTTT. Translating gives CASSVARTLRLNTGELFF. Using reference TRBV9 and TRBJ2-2 for the parts outside the CDR3, the full variable domain is DSGVTQTPKHLITATGQRVTLRCSPRSGDLSVYWYQQSLDQGLQFLIQYYNGEERAKGNILERFSAQQFPDLHSELNLSSLELGDSALYFCASSVARTLRLNTGELFFGEGSRLTVL.

The gene calls are TRBV3-1 and TRBJ2-7; D gene uncertain. CDR1 LGHDT and CDR2 YNNKEL come from the germline V gene (reference sequence). The CDR3 is 12 residues long. Trimming cost V 0 bases and J 4 bases, with 4 bases left between them. The CDR3 spells CASSQDRYEQYF. The CDR3 nucleotides are TGTGCCAGCAGCCAAGACAGATACGAGCAGTACTTC.

This sequence joins TRBV6-4 and TRBJ1-5; 7 bases match TRBD1. V trimming: 5 bases; J trimming: 2 bases; junction bases outside the gene matches: 6. CDR3 length equals 15 residues. Germline values: CDR1 MRHNA, CDR2 SNTAGT. The CDR3 region has the DNA TGTGCCAGCAGTCAGACAGGGTCCGGCAATCAGCCCCAGCATTTT. It codes for CASSQTGSGNQPQHF.

This chain joins TRBV28 and TRBJ2-7; D ambiguous. This CDR3 is 13 amino acids long. The germline V gene has CDR1 MDHEN and CDR2 SYDVKM. Trimming removed 6 bases at V and 2 bases at J, with 11 bases between. The CDR3, as DNA: TGTGCCAGCAGCCCCGCGGTACCCTACGAGCAGTACGTC. This codes for CASSPAVPYEQYV.

A few counts support this clonotype. The chain couples TRBV7-9 to TRBJ1-2; D is undetermined. V was trimmed by 1 base and J by 8 bases, leaving 14 bases between them. Germline V gives CDR1 SEHNR, CDR2 FQNEAQ (reference sequence). The CDR3 length is 14 residues. The CDR3 is CASSLGGGGIGYTF. CDR3 coding DNA: TGTGCCAGCAGCTTAGGAGGTGGAGGGATCGGCTACACCTTC.

This clonotype was counted only a few times. V and J are TRBV7-2 and TRBJ2-3, with D perhaps being TRBD1 or TRBD2 (6 bases each). Germline V gene data show CDR1 as SGHTA and CDR2 as FQGNSA. This CDR3 spans 11 amino acids. The V gene lost 3 bases and the J gene lost 13 bases, with 11 bases spanning the gap. The DNA of the CDR3 is TGTGCCAGCAGCTTGGGGGGCTCGGAGTATTTT. This encodes CASSLGGSEYF.